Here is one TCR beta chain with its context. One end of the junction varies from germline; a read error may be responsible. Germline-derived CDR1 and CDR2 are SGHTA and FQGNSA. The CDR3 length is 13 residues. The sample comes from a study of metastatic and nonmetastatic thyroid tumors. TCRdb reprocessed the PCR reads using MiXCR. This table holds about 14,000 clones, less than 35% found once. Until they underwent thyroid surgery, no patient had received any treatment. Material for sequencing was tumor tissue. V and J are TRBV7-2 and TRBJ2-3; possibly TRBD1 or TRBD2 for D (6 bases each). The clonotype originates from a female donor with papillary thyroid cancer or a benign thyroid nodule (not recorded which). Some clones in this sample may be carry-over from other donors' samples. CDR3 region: CASKLFGGHTQYF. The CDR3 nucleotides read TGTGCCAGCAAACTCTTTGGGGGGCATACTCAGTATTTT.